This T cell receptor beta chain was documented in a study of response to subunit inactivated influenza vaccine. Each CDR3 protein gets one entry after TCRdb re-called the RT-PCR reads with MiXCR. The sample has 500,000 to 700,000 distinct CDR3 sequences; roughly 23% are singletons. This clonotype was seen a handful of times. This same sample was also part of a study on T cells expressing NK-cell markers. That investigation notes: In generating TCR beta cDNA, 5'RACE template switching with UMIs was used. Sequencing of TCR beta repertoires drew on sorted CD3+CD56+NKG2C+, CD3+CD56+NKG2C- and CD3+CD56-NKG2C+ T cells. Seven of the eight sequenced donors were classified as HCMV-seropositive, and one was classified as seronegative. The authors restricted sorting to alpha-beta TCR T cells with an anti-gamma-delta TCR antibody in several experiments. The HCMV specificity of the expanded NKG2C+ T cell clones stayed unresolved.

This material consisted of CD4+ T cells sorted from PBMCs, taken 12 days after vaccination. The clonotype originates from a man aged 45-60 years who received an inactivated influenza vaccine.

The CDR3 sequence: CASKTGGYSYEQYF. CDR3 sequence (DNA): TGTGCCAGCAAAACAGGGGGATATTCCTACGAGCAGTACTTC. The chain recombines TRBV2 with TRBJ2-7; 8 positions match TRBD1. Germline loops: CDR1 SNHLY, CDR2 FYNNEI. There are 14 residues in the CDR3. Germline trimming cut 7 bases from V and 1 base from J; bases unmatched to any gene: 6.